A single sample gave rise to the 16 T cell receptor beta chains below, sequenced in a study of vaccination and CD4 T cells after COVID-19. These TCRs are of unknown antigen specificity. The treatment was: roughly 11-day PBMC culture with coronavirus spike peptide pools or control peptides (ViraFEST assay). The Oncomine TCR Beta short-read assay was what sequenced the DNA obtained from cultured CD4+ T cells. A single record per CDR3 protein comes from TCRdb applying MiXCR to the PCR reads. The sample has approximately 16,000 distinct CDR3 sequences, around 40% seen once. Specimen: CD4+ T cells from blood, cultured in vitro, collected before SARS-CoV-2 vaccination. Receptors originate from a human donor who received a COVID-19 vaccine.

This clonotype was seen a few times. The chain couples TRBV20-1 to TRBJ1-2; TRBD1 is a possible D gene (5 bases). The CDR3 sequence is 13 residues long. CDR1 is DFQATT, CDR2 SNEGSKA, per germline (reference sequence). V gave up 0 bases and J gave up 6 bases, with 11 bases separating them. CDR3 protein: CSARDFDRDGYTF. As DNA, the CDR3 is TGCAGTGCTAGAGACTTCGACAGAGATGGCTACACCTTC.

This sequence joins TRBV2 and TRBJ1-1; D gene uncertain. V was clipped by 8 bases and J by 3 bases, with 13 bases between them. The CDR3 loop spans 13 amino acids. Germline V gives CDR1 SNHLY, CDR2 FYNNEI. The CDR3: CASRRRGDTEAFF. The CDR3 region has the DNA TGTGCCAGCCGCCGTCGCGGGGACACTGAAGCTTTCTTT.

The chain recombines TRBV24-1 with TRBJ2-3, with TRBD1 identical over 7 bases. The germline gives CDR1 KGHDR, CDR2 SFDVKD. The CDR3 totals 15 residues. The V segment lost 2 bases and the J segment 2 bases; nucleotides outside the gene matches: 3. CDR3 sequence reads: CATSDSDRATDTQYF. CDR3 bases: TGTGCCACCAGTGATTCAGACAGGGCCACAGATACGCAGTATTTT.

The chain recombines TRBV24-1 with TRBJ1-5; 11 nucleotides align to TRBD1. This CDR3 comprises 18 residues. Germline loops: CDR1 KGHDR, CDR2 SFDVKD. J was trimmed by 3 bases and V by 9 bases; bases with no gene match: 15. CDR3 coding DNA: TGTGCCACCGGAGGGACAGGGGGAGGCATAGCGAACAATCAGCCCCAGCATTTT. This sequence encodes CATGGTGGGIANNQPQHF.

This clonotype came up a few times. The gene calls are TRBV6-1 and TRBJ1-2; 8 bases match TRBD1. Germline V gives CDR1 MNHNS, CDR2 SASEGT. V dropped 7 bases and J dropped 2; count of bases not matched to a gene: 6. The CDR3 totals 14 residues. The CDR3 DNA is TGTGCCAGCAACCCAGGGGGCGCAAACTATGGCTACACCTTC. Protein: CASNPGGANYGYTF.

The V gene is TRBV6-2 or TRBV6-3, the J gene TRBJ2-7; tentative D call: TRBD1 (6 bases). With 6 bases removed from V and 5 bases from J, the gap between germline ends came to 14 bases. Germline V lookup: CDR1 MNHEY, CDR2 SVGEGT. The CDR3 length is 13 residues. This chain's CDR3 is CASRTTGYHEQYF. Written as DNA, the CDR3 is TGTGCCAGCAGAACTACAGGGTACCACGAGCAGTACTTC.

A few counts support this clonotype. The rearrangement joins TRBV18 to TRBJ1-2; D not certain. The germline V gene has CDR1 KGHSH and CDR2 LQKENI. Trimming cost V 2 bases and J 6 bases, with 19 bases left between them. The CDR3 has 16 amino acids. The CDR3 here is CASSPGSSGGSNGYTF. The CDR3 region has the DNA TGTGCCAGCTCACCAGGGAGCTCCGGAGGATCCAATGGCTACACCTTC.

In its sample, this clonotype was seen a few times. The rearrangement links TRBV30 to TRBJ1-3; the D is unclear. This CDR3 comprises 15 residues. The germline V gene encodes CDR1 GTSNPN and CDR2 SVGIG (reference sequence). Trimming removed 1 base from V and 0 bases from J, with 10 bases in between. CDR3 sequence reads: CAWSGAPNSGNTIYF. The CDR3 nucleotides read TGTGCCTGGAGTGGGGCGCCGAACTCTGGAAACACCATATATTTT.

This chain connects TRBV20-1 to TRBJ1-4; D not certain. This CDR3 has 14 amino acids. Germline V gives CDR1 DFQATT, CDR2 SNEGSKA (reference sequence). The V end lost 2 bases, the J end lost 5 bases, and 12 bases lay between the germline ends. CDR3 residues: CSARPPLSNEKLFF. The CDR3 DNA reads as TGCAGTGCTAGACCGCCTCTATCAAATGAAAAACTGTTTTTT.

The chain uses TRBV6-1 and TRBJ2-3; 11 bases are a match to TRBD1. With V trimmed by 8 bases and J by 2 bases, 6 bases remained unmatched. CDR1 is MNHNS and CDR2 is SASEGT in the germline V gene. The CDR3 sequence is 15 residues long. This CDR3 reads CASGRTGGFTDTQYF. The CDR3 DNA is TGTGCCAGCGGCCGGACAGGGGGCTTCACAGATACGCAGTATTTT.

V is TRBV12-3 or TRBV12-4 and J is TRBJ1-6, with D perhaps matching TRBD1 (5 bases). The length of the CDR3 is 15 residues. V shed 2 bases and J shed 10 bases, with 15 bases lying between them. DNA for the CDR3: TGTGCCAGCAGTTTACAAACAGGAAAATGGTCACCCCTCCACTTT. Protein product: CASSLQTGKWSPLHF.

This clonotype was recorded a few times. The chain uses TRBV11-2 and TRBJ1-2; 7 bases match TRBD1. V lost 0 bases to trimming and J lost 3 bases; unmatched junction nucleotides: 4. CDR3 length: 15 residues. Per germline, CDR1 SGHAT and CDR2 FQNNGV. The CDR3 nucleotides read TGTGCCAGCAGCTTAGATGCCAGGGGGTACTATGGCTACACCTTC. It encodes CASSLDARGYYGYTF. The full variable domain, in which reference TRBV11-2 and TRBJ1-2 provide the parts outside the CDR3, is EAGVAQSPRYKIIEKRQSVAFWCNPISGHATLYWYQQILGQGPKLLIQFQNNGVVDDSQLPKDRFSAERLKGVDSTLKIQPAKLEDSAVYLCASSLDARGYYGYTFGSGTRLTVV.

The chain carries TRBV18 and TRBJ1-1, with D unclear. Per germline, CDR1 KGHSH and CDR2 LQKENI. Trimming cost V 2 bases and J 8 bases, with 12 bases left between them. The CDR3 has 13 residues. DNA for the CDR3: TGTGCCAGCTCACCAAGACAACGAGAAGAAGCTTTCTTT. Protein sequence: CASSPRQREEAFF.

This clonotype was seen more than once but under ten times. The chain joins TRBV11-3 to TRBJ2-1; 8 bases map to TRBD1. The germline gives CDR1 SGHNT, CDR2 YENEEA. CDR3 size: 15 residues. The junction had 7 bases not matched to a gene; V was cut back by 5 bases and J by 4 bases. The CDR3 DNA is TGTGCCAGCAGCCTTGGGACAGGTCAATACAATGAGCAGTTCTTC. It encodes CASSLGTGQYNEQFF.

This rearrangement joins TRBV2 to TRBJ2-4, with D perhaps TRBD2 (6 bases). CDR3 length equals 14 residues. The germline V gene has CDR1 SNHLY and CDR2 FYNNEI. V dropped 4 bases and J dropped 1 base, with 8 bases sitting between them. CDR3 residues: CASSAAGAKNIQYF. The CDR3 nucleotides are TGTGCCAGCAGTGCGGCGGGGGCCAAAAACATTCAGTACTTC. The variable domain in full, completed from reference TRBV2 and TRBJ2-4, reads EPEVTQTPSHQVTQMGQEVILRCVPISNHLYFYWYRQILGQKVEFLVSFYNNEISEKSEIFDDQFSVERPDGSNFTLKIRSTKLEDSAMYFCASSAAGAKNIQYFGAGTRLSVL.

The chain combines TRBV5-8 with TRBJ2-5; 7 nucleotides line up with TRBD2. The CDR3 length is 15 residues. The germline gives CDR1 SGHTS, CDR2 YDEGEE. Trimming cost V 5 bases and J 1 base; bases outside gene matches: 8. In DNA form, the CDR3 reads TGTGCCAGCAGACCAGCGGGAACTATCCAAGAGACCCAGTACTTC. Translated: CASRPAGTIQETQYF.